This T cell receptor (beta chain) originates from a study of blood T cells in healthy people across ages. Using a J-beta primer mix together with a sample-barcoded 5' primer, a second PCR was run for roughly 6 to 12 cycles. TCRdb itself ran the 5' RACE reads through MiXCR, one entry per CDR3 protein. The sample holds around 1,000,000 distinct CDR3 sequences; 25% are singletons and the top ten take approximately 0.7%. V gave up 10 bases and J gave up 5 bases, with 15 bases separating them. Germline loops: CDR1 ENHRY, CDR2 SYGVKD. The CDR3 extends over 13 amino acids. General study points: TCR beta diversity tracked closely with naive T cell percentage.

Comments on this clonotype: Its antigen is unidentified.

These records were also assigned to another study, of T cells of mothers and their children. In that study: A few healthy Caucasian mothers served as donors, and their six children did as well. The study found thymic selection shapes TCR recombination output similarly in related and unrelated pairs.

The sequenced sample was blood. This sequence was found in a girl between 2 and 10 years old in good health. The rearrangement links TRBV10-3 to TRBJ2-1; no definite D call. This CDR3 is CATRQNPNNEQFF. CDR3 sequence (DNA): TGTGCCACCAGGCAGAACCCGAACAATGAGCAGTTCTTC.